The rows below give T cell receptor beta chains drawn from one sample of a study of naive and memory T cell subsets. TCRdb fed the 5' RACE reads into MiXCR, producing one record per CDR3 protein. The sample contains about 57,000 distinct CDR3 sequences, under 10% of which appear only once. These TCRs come from a female donor in good health. Each CDR3 is given with its conserved first and last residue. A D gene is named only where the DNA matches it firmly. Not every row has a clone size; where given, it reads once, few, many or a size class.

cdr3_nt cdr3_aa j_call clone_size d_call v_call
TGTGCCAGCAGTGAAGGGTTGTACAATCAGCCCCAGCATTTT CASSEGLYNQPQHF TRBJ1-5 many . TRBV2
TGTGCCAGCAGCCAAGTCGGGGGCGGCTATGGCTACACCTTC CASSQVGGGYGYTF TRBJ1-2 few . TRBV6-2/TRBV6-3
TGTGCCAGCAGTAGGACAGAAGGGGCAGGGGGCTACACCTTC CASSRTEGAGGYTF TRBJ1-2 many . TRBV9
TGTGCCAGCAGTTACACCCGGGACAGCAAGAGCTACACCTTC CASSYTRDSKSYTF TRBJ1-2 many TRBD1 TRBV6-5
TGTGCCAGCAGTTACCGGGACAGGGGAGCTCGTGGAAACACCATATATTTT CASSYRDRGARGNTIYF TRBJ1-3 many TRBD1 TRBV6-5
TGTGCCACCGGACGGCTGAATGAAAAACTGTTTTTT CATGRLNEKLFF TRBJ1-4 many . TRBV12-3/TRBV12-4
TGTGCCAGCAGCATGCCCCAGGGAAAAGGGAGCAATCAGCCCCAGCATTTT CASSMPQGKGSNQPQHF TRBJ1-5 many . TRBV5-5
TGTGCCAGCAGCCAAAGCGGTTACTACGAGCAGTACTTC CASSQSGYYEQYF TRBJ2-7 few . TRBV12-3/TRBV12-4
TGTGCCAGTAGTATAGAACTGGGCCAGCATCAGGGTGAGCAGTTCTTC CASSIELGQHQGEQFF TRBJ2-1 few . TRBV19
TGTGCCAGCAGTTTGACAGGGGACACCGGGGAGCTGTTTTTT CASSLTGDTGELFF TRBJ2-2 . TRBD1 TRBV28
TGTGCCAGCAGGGAGGGCCTCAATCAGCCCCAGCATTTT CASREGLNQPQHF TRBJ1-5 many . TRBV6-2/TRBV6-3
TGCAGTGTACGGGACAGGGGTAGCACAGATACGCAGTATTTT CSVRDRGSTDTQYF TRBJ2-3 many TRBD1 TRBV20-1
TGTGCCAGCAGGAGAAGCCTGACAGCAACTAATGAAAAACTGTTTTTT CASRRSLTATNEKLFF TRBJ1-4 many . TRBV27
TGTGCCAGCAGCTCCAGGACAGGGGCCTTCTCTGGAAACACCATATATTTT CASSSRTGAFSGNTIYF TRBJ1-3 many TRBD1 TRBV7-2